This T cell receptor beta chain was identified in a study of regulatory T cells in long-lasting Graves disease. Study outcomes and limitations: Small sample size may have lowered accuracy.

The V end lost 4 bases, the J end lost 0 bases, and 8 bases lay between the germline ends. Germline V gene sequence: CDR1 MNHEY, CDR2 SVGEGT. The CDR3 covers 14 residues. Regarding this clonotype: Its antigen is unidentified.

The authors built TCR beta libraries using iRepertoire HTBI primers and Arm-PCR of CDR3 regions. In TCRdb, the multiplex PCR reads were re-called with MiXCR into one record per CDR3 protein. The sample contains 650,000 to 850,000 distinct CDR3 sequences, roughly 30% of which appear only once. Time point here: persistent/refractory GD, antithyroid drugs over 5 years with positive TRAb. RNA isolated from PBMCs was used to make the TCR library. This receptor was obtained from a female donor with Graves disease. V and J are TRBV6-2 or TRBV6-3 and TRBJ2-3; a possible D gene is TRBD1 (5 bases). Specimen: peripheral blood mononuclear cells (PBMCs), collected when the disease was refractory, from a patient treated with antithyroid drugs. CDR3 in DNA: TGTGCCAGCAGTTCCCGACAGAGCACAGATACGCAGTATTTT. Translation: CASSSRQSTDTQYF.